These T cell receptor beta chains were read from a single sample in a study of cytomegalovirus exposure and HLA in healthy donors. Measured with immunoSEQ multiplex PCR; TCRdb has only the in-frame clones, and not every one. The sample records about 160,000 clones, approximately 83% being singletons. Material for sequencing was PBMCs. These receptors were obtained from a boy aged 2 to 10 in good health and CMV-seronegative. CDR3s include the opening cysteine and the closing phenylalanine or tryptophan. Fields, in order: clone size, CDR3 length, V gene, J gene, D gene, CDR3 protein, CDR3 DNA. A D gene is named only where the DNA matches it firmly. Some rows mark clone size as missing; the rest say once, few, many or name a class of expanded clone.

-	15	TRBV5-1	TRBJ2-1	TRBD2	CASSRGLAGMNEQFF	TGCGCCAGCAGCCGCGGACTAGCGGGAATGAATGAGCAGTTCTTC
-	14	TRBV5-3	TRBJ1-5	-	CARSFIRGNQPQHF	TGTGCCAGAAGCTTCATCAGGGGCAATCAGCCCCAGCATTTT
-	12	TRBV12-5	TRBJ1-6	-	CASGLVASPLHF	TGTGCTAGTGGTTTGGTGGCTTCACCCCTCCACTTT
-	16	TRBV10-2	TRBJ2-3	TRBD2	CASSERAGGPGDTQYF	TGCGCCAGCAGTGAGCGGGCGGGAGGGCCGGGAGATACGCAGTATTTT
-	15	TRBV19	TRBJ2-1	-	CASSAARRDLNEQFF	TGTGCCAGTAGTGCTGCGAGGCGGGATCTCAATGAGCAGTTCTTC
-	16	TRBV6-5	TRBJ2-7	TRBD1	CASSYSRDRGSYEQYF	TGTGCCAGCAGTTACTCGAGGGACAGGGGCTCCTACGAGCAGTACTTC
-	14	TRBV29-1	TRBJ1-2	-	CSVDSRGDFYGYTF	TGCAGCGTTGATTCTCGGGGAGACTTCTATGGCTACACCTTC
-	14	TRBV30	TRBJ1-5	-	CAWRPTGPNQPQHF	TGTGCCTGGAGGCCGACAGGACCTAATCAGCCCCAGCATTTT
few	14	TRBV6-6	TRBJ2-1	-	CASSLAVYSNEQFF	TGTGCCAGCAGCCTAGCAGTATACAGCAATGAGCAGTTCTTC
-	14	TRBV11-3	TRBJ2-1	TRBD2	CASSPRDYPREQFF	TGTGCCAGCAGCCCAAGGGACTACCCCCGGGAGCAGTTCTTC
-	14	TRBV29-1	TRBJ1-1	-	CSTGQQGGGTEAFF	TGCAGCACAGGACAGCAAGGGGGGGGCACTGAAGCTTTCTTT
-	14	TRBV19	TRBJ2-5	TRBD2	CASSSSGGAETQYF	TGTGCCAGTAGTTCTTCCGGGGGGGCAGAGACCCAGTACTTC
-	19	TRBV27	TRBJ2-3	TRBD2	CASSFTRSGGPSSTDTQYF	TGTGCCAGCAGTTTTACTCGGAGCGGGGGCCCCTCAAGCACAGATACGCAGTATTTT
few	13	TRBV6-1	TRBJ2-7	TRBD1	CASTWTGQSVQYF	TGTGCCAGCACCTGGACAGGCCAAAGCGTGCAGTACTTC
-	13	TRBV6-1	TRBJ2-3	-	CATRRRGTDTQYF	TGTGCCACTCGACGGCGGGGCACAGATACGCAGTATTTT
-	15	TRBV29-1	TRBJ2-1	TRBD2	CSARRAGGSYNEQFF	TGCAGCGCCCGCAGGGCGGGAGGGTCCTACAATGAGCAGTTCTTC
-	18	TRBV27	TRBJ2-3	TRBD2	CASSLIPPGGGAGIWQYF	TGTGCCAGCAGTTTAATCCCCCCGGGCGGGGGGGCGGGTATTTGGCAGTATTTT
-	18	TRBV19	TRBJ2-1	TRBD2	CASGPRLAGRSSYNEQFF	TGTGCCAGTGGTCCCCGACTAGCGGGACGAAGCTCCTACAATGAGCAGTTCTTC
-	15	TRBV6-6	TRBJ1-4	TRBD1	CASSYPGQGGEKLFF	TGTGCCAGCAGTTACCCGGGACAGGGAGGTGAAAAACTGTTTTTT
-	11	TRBV6-5	TRBJ2-5	-	CASSSPGTQYF	TGTGCCAGCAGTTCGCCGGGGACCCAGTACTTC
-	13	TRBV13	TRBJ2-7	TRBD1	CASSGRDRTEQYF	TGTGCCAGCAGCGGCCGGGACAGAACCGAGCAGTACTTC
-	15	TRBV27	TRBJ2-3	TRBD1	CASTKGTGTTDTQYF	TGTGCCAGCACGAAAGGGACAGGTACTACAGATACGCAGTATTTT
-	15	TRBV6-5	TRBJ1-1	-	CASSYVTPAGTEAFF	TGTGCCAGCAGTTACGTAACTCCCGCGGGCACTGAAGCTTTCTTT
-	15	TRBV18	TRBJ2-5	TRBD2	CASSERTRGQETQYF	TGTGCCAGCTCGGAGCGGACTAGAGGTCAAGAGACCCAGTACTTC
few	13	TRBV6-1	TRBJ1-5	-	CASSEMDIRPQHF	TGTGCCAGCAGTGAAATGGACATCAGGCCCCAGCATTTT
-	13	TRBV6-1	TRBJ1-5	-	CASNQQVNQPQHF	TGTGCCAGCAATCAACAGGTGAATCAGCCCCAGCATTTT
-	14	TRBV5-1	TRBJ1-6	-	CASSLAQVNSPLHF	TGCGCCAGCAGCTTGGCACAGGTGAATTCACCCCTCCACTTT
once	15	TRBV28	TRBJ2-7	TRBD1	CASSPIIQGRHEQYF	TGTGCCAGCAGCCCAATCATACAGGGGCGGCACGAGCAGTACTTC
-	12	TRBV4-3	TRBJ2-2	-	CASSQRGGELFF	TGCGCCAGCAGCCAACGAGGCGGGGAGCTGTTTTTT
few	14	TRBV29-1	TRBJ2-1	TRBD2	CSSRGSGISNEQFF	TGCAGCTCGAGAGGCAGCGGGATCTCCAATGAGCAGTTCTTC
-	16	TRBV6-1	TRBJ2-5	TRBD2	CASRESSGDFQETQYF	TGTGCCAGCAGGGAATCTAGCGGGGACTTCCAAGAGACCCAGTACTTC
-	14	TRBV30	TRBJ2-2	-	CAWSSGTNTGELFF	TGTGCCTGGAGTAGCGGGACAAACACCGGGGAGCTGTTTTTT
few	14	TRBV5-4	TRBJ1-2	-	CASSPAAGGDGYTF	TGTGCCAGCAGCCCCGCGGCGGGGGGCGATGGCTACACCTTC
-	17	TRBV18	TRBJ1-2	TRBD1	CASSPEVVRGHIYGYTF	TGTGCCAGCTCACCAGAGGTGGTCAGGGGGCATATCTATGGCTACACCTTC
-	12	TRBV12-5	TRBJ2-7	-	CASGPDSYEQYF	TGTGCTAGTGGCCCCGACAGCTACGAGCAGTACTTC
-	16	TRBV9	TRBJ2-5	-	CASSEDGGSGQETQYF	TGTGCCAGCAGCGAGGATGGGGGGTCGGGCCAAGAGACCCAGTACTTC
-	16	TRBV5-1	TRBJ2-7	TRBD2	CASSLFAGGLPNEQYF	TGCGCCAGCAGCTTGTTTGCGGGAGGGCTGCCGAACGAGCAGTACTTC
-	12	TRBV15	TRBJ2-7	-	CATGRVSDEQYF	TGTGCCACCGGCAGAGTGTCGGACGAGCAGTACTTC
once	13	TRBV5-1	TRBJ2-1	TRBD2	CASRLAGDNEQFF	TGCGCCAGCCGACTAGCGGGGGACAATGAGCAGTTCTTC
-	14	TRBV5-4	TRBJ2-5	TRBD2	CASSPGTSQETQYF	TGTGCCAGCAGCCCCGGGACTAGTCAAGAGACCCAGTACTTC
-	15	TRBV9	TRBJ2-1	-	CASSVGVLPYNEQFF	TGTGCCAGCAGCGTAGGCGTACTGCCCTACAATGAGCAGTTCTTC
-	15	TRBV6-1	TRBJ2-5	TRBD1	CASSGGDRVRETQYF	TGTGCCAGCAGTGGCGGAGACAGGGTCCGCGAGACCCAGTACTTC
-	14	TRBV4-1	TRBJ2-7	-	CASSQGGPGYEQYF	TGCGCCAGCAGCCAAGGAGGGCCGGGCTACGAGCAGTACTTC
-	16	TRBV4-1	TRBJ2-2	TRBD1	CASSQELTGVGGELFF	TGCGCCAGCAGCCAAGAGCTGACAGGGGTCGGCGGGGAGCTGTTTTTT
-	14	TRBV11-3	TRBJ2-1	TRBD2	CASSPRLASDEQFF	TGTGCCAGCAGCCCCCGACTAGCAAGCGATGAGCAGTTCTTC
-	16	TRBV5-1	TRBJ2-1	TRBD2	CASSLALSGRSNEQFF	TGCGCCAGCAGCTTGGCCTTAAGCGGGAGGAGTAATGAGCAGTTCTTC
-	12	TRBV13	TRBJ2-1	-	CASSPSSREQFF	TGTGCCAGCAGCCCATCGAGCAGGGAGCAGTTCTTC
-	16	TRBV10-3	TRBJ2-6	-	CAISDSGGSGANVLTF	TGTGCCATCAGTGACTCCGGGGGCTCTGGGGCCAACGTCCTGACTTTC
-	15	TRBV6-5	TRBJ1-6	-	CASGSRGTFNSPLHF	TGTGCCAGCGGGTCGAGAGGGACTTTTAATTCACCCCTCCACTTT
-	14	TRBV15	TRBJ2-1	TRBD2	CATSALAGLDEQFF	TGTGCCACCAGTGCTTTAGCGGGGCTCGATGAGCAGTTCTTC
-	14	TRBV11-2	TRBJ2-1	TRBD2	CATRLRRELDEQFF	TGTGCCACCCGATTGAGGCGGGAGCTAGATGAGCAGTTCTTC
-	17	TRBV27	TRBJ1-2	TRBD1	CASSPPPGQGSYYGYTF	TGTGCCAGCAGTCCTCCTCCGGGACAGGGGTCCTACTATGGCTACACCTTC
-	13	TRBV7-8	TRBJ1-1	TRBD1	CASSLGQGTEAFF	TGTGCCAGCAGCTTAGGACAGGGGACTGAAGCTTTCTTT